The rows below give T cell receptor beta chains drawn from one sample of a study of T cell repertoires in cytomegalovirus infection. These receptors' antigens are unknown. TCRdb fed the reads into MiXCR, producing one record per CDR3 protein. The sample lists around 85,000 distinct CDR3 sequences; about 44% were seen once. Material: CD8+ T cells from cultured PBMCs, obtained from culture after CMV antigen stimulation. These receptors all stem from a human donor in good health (CMV status not recorded). Some clones in this sample may be carry-over from other donors' samples. CDR3s include the opening cysteine and the closing phenylalanine or tryptophan. A D gene is named only where the DNA matches it firmly. Expanded clones are given a class, and other clones once, few, many or no size at all.

V	size	D	J	DNA	CDR3
TRBV7-2	few	TRBD2	TRBJ2-7	TGTGCCAGCAGCTTAGCGCATAGCGGGTCCGACGGCGAGCAGTACTTC	CASSLAHSGSDGEQYF
TRBV20-1	NA	NA	TRBJ2-4	TGCAGTGCGGAAGAAAGGGGCTCCAAAAACATTCAGTACTTC	CSAEERGSKNIQYF
TRBV12-3/TRBV12-4	many	NA	TRBJ2-7	TGTGCCAGCAGTCACGGCGCAGCCACACAATACGAGCAGTACTTC	CASSHGAATQYEQYF
TRBV7-9	few	NA	TRBJ1-4	TGTGCCAGCAGTCTCGGAGTAAGGCACATGATTACCTCAACTAATGAAAAACTGTTTTTT	CASSLGVRHMITSTNEKLFF
TRBV28	NA	TRBD2	TRBJ2-2	TGTGCCAGCAGATCCGGACTAGCGTCGCACGGGGAGCTGTTTTTT	CASRSGLASHGELFF
TRBV7-9	NA	TRBD1	TRBJ2-7	TGTGCCAGCAGCTTAGCGGACAGGTTAGACGAGCAGTACTTC	CASSLADRLDEQYF
TRBV5-1	NA	NA	TRBJ2-3	TGCGCCAGCAGGGACGGAGGGCGAAGCACAGATACGCAGTATTTT	CASRDGGRSTDTQYF
TRBV20-1	NA	TRBD2	TRBJ2-1	TGCAGTGCTAGAGAGAGCGGGAGCTCCTACAATGAGCAGTTCTTC	CSARESGSSYNEQFF
TRBV28	NA	NA	TRBJ2-5	TGTGCCAGCAGAAGAACGGGAAGGTGGCCCCAAGAGACCCAGTACTTC	CASRRTGRWPQETQYF
TRBV6-4	NA	NA	TRBJ1-1	TGTGCCAGCAAATATACAGCCATGAACACTGAAGCTTTCTTT	CASKYTAMNTEAFF
TRBV7-7	few	NA	TRBJ2-2	TGTGCTAGCAGTCACAGTCAGGGCAGGGCGAACACCGGGGAGCTGTTTTTT	CASSHSQGRANTGELFF
TRBV6-6	NA	TRBD2	TRBJ2-2	TGTGCCAGCAGTTCGCGGGGACTAGCACTCACCGGGGAGCTGTTTTTT	CASSSRGLALTGELFF
TRBV2	once	TRBD1	TRBJ1-5	TGTGCCAGCAGTGAATGGGACAGGAGGAATCAGCCCCAGCATTTT	CASSEWDRRNQPQHF
TRBV12-3/TRBV12-4	NA	NA	TRBJ2-1	TGTGCCAGCAGTTCTAGGGAAGAGGGGAGATACAATGAGCAGTTCTTC	CASSSREEGRYNEQFF
TRBV24-1	few	NA	TRBJ2-3	TGTGCCACCAGTAGGAGCGGGCGAGACACAGATACGCAGTATTTT	CATSRSGRDTDTQYF
TRBV11-2	few	TRBD2	TRBJ2-1	TGTGCCACCCGATTTAGCGGGAGGGCCTCCTACAATGAGCAGTTCTTC	CATRFSGRASYNEQFF
TRBV4-1	NA	TRBD1	TRBJ1-5	TGTGCCAGCAGCCAAGTACAGGGGGGCAATCAGCCCCAGCATTTT	CASSQVQGGNQPQHF
TRBV15	NA	NA	TRBJ2-7	TGTGCCACCAGCAGAGGCGTCTATGAGAGCTCCTACGAGCAGTACTTC	CATSRGVYESSYEQYF
TRBV7-6	many	NA	TRBJ2-3	TGTGCCAGCAGCTTAGTTGCTGACCCCCCATTGCAAGATACGCAGTATTTT	CASSLVADPPLQDTQYF
TRBV7-5	NA	NA	TRBJ1-1	NA	CISVPEAYKGFASMGTEAFF
TRBV19	NA	NA	TRBJ2-7	TGTGCCAGTAAGGGGCAGGACAACTCCTACGAGCAGTACTTC	CASKGQDNSYEQYF
TRBV28	few	NA	TRBJ2-3	TGTGCCAGCAGCAAAAGGTCTAGCGAGTCTAGCACAGATACGCAGTATTTT	CASSKRSSESSTDTQYF
TRBV5-4	NA	NA	TRBJ1-3	TGTGCCAGCAGCAACAAGGAAGGGAACTTTGGAAACACCATATATTTT	CASSNKEGNFGNTIYF
TRBV20-1	NA	NA	TRBJ2-7	TGCAGTGCTAGAGGGTTCTTGGACTTAAGCTCCTACGAGCAGTACTTC	CSARGFLDLSSYEQYF
TRBV27	NA	NA	TRBJ1-2	TGTGCCCGGCTCCGGGACATCCAGAACGAGGGCTACACCTTC	CARLRDIQNEGYTF
TRBV2	few	TRBD2	TRBJ2-3	TGTGCCAGCAGTGGAACGGGGGGGCCGACAGATACGCAGTATTTT	CASSGTGGPTDTQYF
TRBV2	NA	NA	TRBJ2-1	TGTGCCAGCAGTGAACCTCGGGAATACCCGAGCTCCTACAATGAGCAGTTCTTC	CASSEPREYPSSYNEQFF
TRBV5-1	few	NA	TRBJ1-1	TGCGCCAGCATGGGGGCAGGGGCCTCCAGGGAAGCTTTCTTT	CASMGAGASREAFF
TRBV7-6	NA	NA	TRBJ2-5	TGTGCCAGCAGCTTATTGAGGGGGAGGGTAGAGACCCAGTACTTC	CASSLLRGRVETQYF
TRBV7-6	NA	NA	TRBJ2-7	TGTGCCAGCAGCTTAGCGGTCCGGGCGGGATCCTACGAGCAGTACTTC	CASSLAVRAGSYEQYF
TRBV7-3	once	NA	TRBJ2-7	TGTGCCAGCAGCTTCATACCGGGAGACACCTACGAGCAGTACTTC	CASSFIPGDTYEQYF
TRBV28	NA	NA	TRBJ2-7	TGTGCTTGCACTCCCACCCAACGCGACTACGAGCAGTACTTC	CACTPTQRDYEQYF
TRBV9	NA	NA	TRBJ2-3	TGTGCCAGCAGCGGACCCTACGCGGTTAGCACAGATACGCAGTATTTT	CASSGPYAVSTDTQYF